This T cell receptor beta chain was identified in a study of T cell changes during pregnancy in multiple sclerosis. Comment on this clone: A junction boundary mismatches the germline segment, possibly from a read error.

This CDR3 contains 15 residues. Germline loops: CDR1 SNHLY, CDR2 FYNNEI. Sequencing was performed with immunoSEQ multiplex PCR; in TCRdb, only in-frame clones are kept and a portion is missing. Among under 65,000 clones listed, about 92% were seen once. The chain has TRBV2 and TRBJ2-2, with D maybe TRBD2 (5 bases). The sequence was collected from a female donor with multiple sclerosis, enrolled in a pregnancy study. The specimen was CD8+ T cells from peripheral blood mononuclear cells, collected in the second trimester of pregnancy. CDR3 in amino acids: CASGDGIGSTGELFF. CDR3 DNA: TGTGCCAGCGGTGACGGCATAGGGAGCACCGGGGAGCTGTTTTTT.